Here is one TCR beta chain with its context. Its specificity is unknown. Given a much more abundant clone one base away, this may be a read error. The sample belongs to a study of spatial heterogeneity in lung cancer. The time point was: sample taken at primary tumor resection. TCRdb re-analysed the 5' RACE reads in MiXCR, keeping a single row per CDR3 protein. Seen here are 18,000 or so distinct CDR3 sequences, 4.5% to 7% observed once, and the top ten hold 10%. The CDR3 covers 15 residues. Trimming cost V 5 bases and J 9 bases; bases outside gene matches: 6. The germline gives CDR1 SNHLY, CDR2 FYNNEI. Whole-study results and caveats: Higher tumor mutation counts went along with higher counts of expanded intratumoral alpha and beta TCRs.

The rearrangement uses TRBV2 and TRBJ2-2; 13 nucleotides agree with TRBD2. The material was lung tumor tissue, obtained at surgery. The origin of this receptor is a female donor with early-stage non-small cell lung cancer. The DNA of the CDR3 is TGTGCCAGCAGTCCCGAGACTAGCGGGAGGCGGGAGCTGTTTTTT. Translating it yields CASSPETSGRRELFF. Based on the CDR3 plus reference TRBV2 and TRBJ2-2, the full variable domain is EPEVTQTPSHQVTQMGQEVILRCVPISNHLYFYWYRQILGQKVEFLVSFYNNEISEKSEIFDDQFSVERPDGSNFTLKIRSTKLEDSAMYFCASSPETSGRRELFFGEGSRLTVL.